Listed here are 23 T cell receptor beta chains from one sample, sequenced in a study of control samples from healthy donors and cancer patients. Sequencing was performed with immunoSEQ multiplex PCR; in TCRdb, only in-frame clones are kept and a portion is missing. The sample has around 110,000 clones; 80% to 90% are singletons. Sequenced material: PBMCs. Source of these receptors: a woman aged 45-59 years with colorectal cancer.

This clone occurred once. The chain carries TRBV28 and TRBJ2-7, with unresolved D. The V gene lost 2 bases and the J gene lost 5 bases, with 1 base spanning the gap. Per the germline V gene, CDR1 is MDHEN and CDR2 is SYDVKM. There are 10 residues in the CDR3. CDR3 loop: CASSLNEQYF. The DNA for the CDR3 is TGTGCCAGCAGTTTAAACGAGCAGTACTTC.

CDR3 sequence reads: CASSPTSGLAGYNEQFF. The DNA of the CDR3 is TGTGCCAGCAGTCCAACCTCGGGACTAGCGGGGTACAATGAGCAGTTCTTC. The chain is built from TRBV27 and TRBJ2-1; TRBD2 matches 13 bases. This CDR3 spans 17 amino acids. Germline values: CDR1 MNHEY, CDR2 SMNVEV (reference sequence). J lost 4 bases, V lost 5 bases, and 8 bases had no gene match.

CDR3 sequence: CASSLDGNQIANYGYTF. In nucleotides, the CDR3 is TGTGCCAGCAGCTTGGACGGAAACCAAATAGCTAACTATGGCTACACCTTC. The rearrangement joins TRBV5-4 to TRBJ1-2; D ambiguous. Trimming shortened V by 0 bases and J by 0 bases, and 15 bases separated the two germline ends. Per germline, CDR1 SGHNT and CDR2 YYREEE (reference sequence). The length of the CDR3 is 17 residues.

The genes are TRBV5-4 and TRBJ2-5, with TRBD2 matching 7 bases. The CDR3 length is 13 residues. Germline lookup yields CDR1 SGHNT and CDR2 YYREEE (reference sequence). The trim removed 2 bases at V and 7 bases at J, leaving 5 bases unmatched. The CDR3, as DNA: TGTGCCAGCAGCTTTAGAGGGGAGGGGACCCAGTACTTC. This encodes CASSFRGEGTQYF.

This chain connects TRBV30 to TRBJ1-4; no definite D call. The CDR3 length is 16 residues. The ends were cut back, 2 bases at V and 8 bases at J, with 21 bases in the middle. From germline, CDR1 is GTSNPN and CDR2 SVGIG (reference sequence). CDR3 in amino acids: CAWSPTDAWNGEKLFF. The CDR3 bases are TGTGCCTGGAGTCCGACGGACGCCTGGAACGGCGAAAAACTGTTTTTT.

The genes are TRBV5-8 and TRBJ1-4; TRBD1 matches at 7 bases. The CDR3 spans 18 residues. The trim removed 3 bases at V and 0 bases at J, leaving 11 bases unmatched. Germline lookup yields CDR1 SGHTS and CDR2 YDEGEE. In DNA form, the CDR3 reads TGTGCCAGCAGCTACATAACGGGACAGATACCAACTAATGAAAAACTGTTTTTT. The encoded protein is CASSYITGQIPTNEKLFF.

V and J are TRBV5-8 and TRBJ2-4; D is uncertain. V lost 1 base and J 0 bases, leaving 8 bases between the germline ends. The CDR3 has 15 residues. Germline-derived CDR1 and CDR2 are SGHTS and YDEGEE. CDR3 bases: TGTGCCAGCAGCTTGCCACTTCTAGCCAAAAACATTCAGTACTTC. It translates to CASSLPLLAKNIQYF.

The chain has TRBV10-3 and TRBJ1-4; possibly TRBD1 for D (6 bases). This CDR3 is built from 14 residues. The germline V gene has CDR1 ENHRY and CDR2 SYGVKD. V was clipped by 10 bases and J by 8 bases, with 20 bases between them. DNA for the CDR3: TGTGCCAGTACTTACAGGGAAAACGGGGAAAAACTGTTTTTT. Translated: CASTYRENGEKLFF.

The chain recombines TRBV28 with TRBJ1-5; weak D call: TRBD1 (6 bases). The ends were cut back, 2 bases at V and 4 bases at J, with 12 bases in the middle. Germline V gene lookup returns CDR1 MDHEN and CDR2 SYDVKM. The CDR3 length is 15 residues. Here the CDR3 DNA reads TGTGCCAGCAGTTTAGTGGGACAACTTAATCAGCCCCAGCATTTT. Protein product: CASSLVGQLNQPQHF.

This clone was found once. V is TRBV3-1 (or the pseudogene TRBV3-2) and J is TRBJ2-7; possibly TRBD1 or TRBD2 for D (6 bases each). Trimming left V 5 bases short and J 3 bases short, with 14 bases between. Germline CDR1 reads LGHDT; CDR2 reads YNNKEL (reference sequence). This CDR3 has 14 residues. In DNA form, the CDR3 reads TGTGCCAGCAGCGGGGGGACATCTTACTACGAGCAGTACTTC. It codes for CASSGGTSYYEQYF.

This chain links TRBV19 with TRBJ1-1, with 7 bases lining up with TRBD1. CDR1 LNHDA and CDR2 SQIVND come from the germline V gene (reference sequence). The length of the CDR3 is 14 residues. The ends lost 6 bases at V and 8 bases at J; junction bases unmatched: 12. The CDR3 nucleotides are TGTGCCAGTAGCAACGACAGGGAAGCCCTAGAAGCTTTCTTT. Protein sequence: CASSNDREALEAFF. Using reference TRBV19 and TRBJ1-1 for the parts outside the CDR3, the full variable domain is DGGITQSPKYLFRKEGQNVTLSCEQNLNHDAMYWYRQDPGQGLRLIYYSQIVNDFQKGDIAEGYSVSREKKESFPLTVTSAQKNPTAFYLCASSNDREALEAFFGQGTRLTVV.

V and J are TRBV12-3 or TRBV12-4 and TRBJ1-1; D is unresolved. The V end lost 5 bases, the J end lost 7 bases, and 8 bases lay between the germline ends. The CDR3 contains 11 residues. The CDR3 DNA reads as TGTGCCAGCAGTAAAGGCGGTGAAGCTTTCTTT. This translates into CASSKGGEAFF.

The gene calls are TRBV18 and TRBJ1-1; D call uncertain. The CDR3 loop spans 13 amino acids. V lost 5 bases and J lost 4, with 11 bases in between. Germline CDR1 is KGHSH and CDR2 is LQKENI. The CDR3 coding sequence is TGTGCCAGCTCAACCTATGGTACCACTGAAGCTTTCTTT. Encoded protein: CASSTYGTTEAFF.

The chain recombines TRBV7-3 with TRBJ2-3, with 12 positions matching TRBD2. The CDR3 runs 16 residues. Germline loops: CDR1 SGHTA, CDR2 FQGTGA. Unmatched junction bases numbered 8, after V lost 5 bases and J lost 5 bases. The CDR3 nucleotides read TGTGCCAGCAGCCCCGGGACTAGCGGGTATCGAGATACGCAGTATTTT. Translating it yields CASSPGTSGYRDTQYF.

Of note for this clone: The junction departs from the called germline gene at one end, perhaps through a read error. The genes are TRBV5-1 and TRBJ2-1; no clear D. The CDR3 is made up of 14 amino acids. Germline lookup yields CDR1 SGHRS and CDR2 YFSETQ. The CDR3 loop is CASSLVGSSNEQFF. The CDR3 nucleotides are TGCGCCAGCAGCTTGGTAGGCTCCTCCAATGAGCAGTTCTTC. Supplemented by reference TRBV5-1 and TRBJ2-1, the full variable domain reads KAGVTQTPRYLIKTRGQQVTLSCSPISGHRSVSWYQQTPGQGLQFLFEYFSETQRNKGNFPGRFSGRQFSNSRSEMNVSTLELGDSALYLCASSLVGSSNEQFFGPGTRLTVL.

The chain uses TRBV12-5 and TRBJ1-1, with D perhaps TRBD1 (5 bases). Trimming shortened V by 1 base and J by 3 bases, and 15 bases separated the two germline ends. Germline lookup yields CDR1 LGHNT and CDR2 FRNRAP. This CDR3 region has 16 residues. The CDR3 region has the DNA TGTGCTAGTGGTTTGGGAGGTTCCGGACATCACACTGAAGCTTTCTTT. Its translation is CASGLGGSGHHTEAFF.

This sequence joins TRBV11-2 and TRBJ2-7; D unclear. Germline CDR1 SGHAT, CDR2 FQNNGV. The V end was cut by 7 bases, the J end by 0 bases, with 13 bases between. The CDR3 length is 14 residues. CDR3 sequence reads: CASTNGVTSYEQYF. The CDR3 DNA reads as TGTGCCAGCACCAACGGCGTTACCTCCTACGAGCAGTACTTC.

The chain carries TRBV9 and TRBJ1-2; possible D gene TRBD1, 5 bases. With 4 bases removed from V and 7 bases from J, the gap between germline ends came to 11 bases. CDR1 and CDR2 (germline): SGDLS, YYNGEE. This CDR3 contains 12 residues. CDR3 in amino acids: CASSRDGAGYTF. DNA for the CDR3: TGTGCCAGCAGCCGCGATGGGGCTGGCTACACCTTC.

The CDR3 region is CASRAAAAAYGYTF. The CDR3 nucleotides are TGTGCCAGCAGAGCAGCGGCAGCCGCCTATGGCTACACCTTC. The chain joins TRBV2 to TRBJ1-2; D not certain. CDR1 is SNHLY, CDR2 FYNNEI, per germline. The ends were cut back, 6 bases at V and 4 bases at J, with 15 bases in the middle. This CDR3 has 14 residues.

The chain couples TRBV28 to TRBJ2-3, with no clear D. The germline V and J ends were trimmed by 10 bases and 6 bases, with 11 bases remaining between them. The CDR3 runs to 11 residues. The germline gives CDR1 MDHEN, CDR2 SYDVKM. CDR3 sequence reads: CATETRDTQYF. CDR3 DNA sequence: TGTGCCACCGAAACCCGGGATACGCAGTATTTT.

This clone was recorded once. V and J are TRBV27 and TRBJ2-3; tentatively, D is TRBD2 (5 bases). Germline V gene data show CDR1 as MNHEY and CDR2 as SMNVEV (reference sequence). The CDR3 has 15 residues. Trimming shortened V by 2 bases and J by 8 bases, and 17 bases separated the two germline ends. The CDR3 region is CASSLRGSWVGTQYF. The CDR3 DNA reads TGTGCCAGCAGTTTACGGGGTTCTTGGGTCGGTACGCAGTATTTT.

The chain is built from TRBV30 and TRBJ1-4; 8 bases map to TRBD1. From germline, CDR1 is GTSNPN and CDR2 SVGIG (reference sequence). V shed 0 bases and J 7 bases; nucleotides not matched to a gene: 1. This CDR3 is 13 amino acids long. The CDR3 reads CAWSVQGAEKLFF. CDR3 DNA: TGTGCCTGGAGTGTTCAGGGGGCTGAAAAACTGTTTTTT.

This sequence joins TRBV12-3 or TRBV12-4 and TRBJ2-7, with D perhaps matching TRBD2 (5 bases). V was pared by 6 bases and J by 0 bases, with 9 bases between. This CDR3 region has 13 residues. CDR3: CASRLGLSYEQYF. CDR3 DNA: TGTGCCAGCAGACTAGGGCTCTCCTACGAGCAGTACTTC.